Here is one T cell receptor (beta chain) with its context. The antigen it recognizes is unknown. One base away there is no much larger clone; base qualities are not given. The cohort was made up of 500 to 850 healthy bone marrow donors. Cohort members were all nominally healthy when sampled, although unrecorded immune exposures were likely present. The donor was CMV seronegative and belonged to the group of several hundred seronegative cohort members. A peripheral blood sample was provided by each donor, and peripheral blood mononuclear cells were used for TCR beta sequencing. Genomic DNA was extracted from the blood cell samples with the Qiagen DNeasy Blood Extraction Kit. The data derive from a study of cytomegalovirus exposure and HLA in healthy donors (dated by TCRdb to 2016 to 2017). Describing the broader study: According to an earlier analysis of a few hundred of the donors, roughly 180 million T cells yielded 117 million unique TCR beta sequences and around 300 Gb of sequence data. An early release covering about 600 HLA-typed donors comprised approximately 290 gigabases of sequencing data and roughly 86 million unique TCR sequences. Of the 300 to 400 genotyped donors, over 70% fell in the genetic ancestry cluster associated with self-reported Caucasian donors. The study aimed to test whether cataloging public T cell receptors could reveal signatures of past pathogen exposure. The T cell repertoires of 550 to 850 subjects were profiled by immunosequencing and related to cytomegalovirus serostatus. In addition to the first cohort of several hundred subjects, a separate validation cohort of 120 different subjects was used. High-throughput TCR immunosequencing, statistical association of individual TCRs with disease status, and machine learning were combined to predict cytomegalovirus infection status. A later analysis re-analyzed previously published TCR beta repertoires from hundreds of donors and added high-resolution HLA genotyping to study TCR occurrence patterns. Rather than using new phenotypic data, the later analysis identified candidate immune exposures from TCR beta sequences and from how often those sequences occurred across donors. In an earlier analysis of several hundred of the donors, high-throughput TCR beta sequencing was used to judge whether each TCR beta V gene segment behaved as functional or pseudogenic. Donor age, sex, ethnicity and CMV serostatus were compiled together with the repertoire data. A later genetic analysis took genome-wide SNP genotypes for about 65% of the 666 donors and used that subset as a discovery cohort. Every discovery cohort repertoire had been produced on one sequencing platform. Both class I and class II loci were covered by HLA typing, at four-digit resolution. Typing coverage differed by locus: A, B, C, DRB1 and DQB1 were typed in roughly 620-640 donors, DQA1 in approximately 520, DPA1 in nearly 610, and DPB1 in 400 to 490. A handful of DR-DQ haplotypes were handled as single units for association and clustering because linkage in the cohort was strong. Among about 400 genotyped donors of the cohort, an average of around 240,000 unique TCR beta nucleotide sequences was sequenced per donor, of which roughly 18% were non-productive. Beyond this particular receptor, the publication reports: For the cohort, immune exposure information was limited to CMV serostatus. Compared with equally common non-associated chains, HLA-associated TCR beta chains in a later analysis were more clonally expanded and had lower generation probabilities. Strong co-occurrence of HLA alleles, especially DR and DQ, made assigning TCR associations to individual alleles difficult. The authors suggested that the approach could potentially be extended to other disease states and immunological phenotypes. According to a later genetic analysis, donors in an Asian-associated ancestry cluster had fewer N-insertions in productive TCRs than the approximately 650-donor mean. Presence/absence analyses assumed roughly uniform sequencing depth across donors, an assumption that may not hold. In a later analysis, several top co-occurrence clusters were reported to appear linked to parvovirus B19, influenza, CMV and Epstein-Barr virus. Three of the identified cytomegalovirus-associated TCR beta chains were confirmed in vitro to be specific for cytomegalovirus antigens. The sequencing pipeline was judged likely to have produced a cluster of highly shared sequence variants as a technical artifact. A later analysis associated about 17,000 TCR beta sequences with specific HLA alleles at a false discovery rate of 0.05. Because HLA typing was missing for some donors at each locus, association tests included only the typed subset. An earlier analysis of approximately 570 of the donors showed that most TCR beta V segments appeared in productive rearrangements either about 87% or about 30% of the time, which broadly matched IMGT annotations. The classifier was reported to diagnose cytomegalovirus status with high specificity and sensitivity in both the original and validation cohorts. A later genetic analysis associated a missense DCLRE1C variant with V-gene and J-gene trimming of TCR beta chains, and an independent cohort replicated the association. In a later analysis, the rate of TCR association differed among HLA loci, with DRB1 alleles having the most associated TCRs and HLA-C alleles having the fewest. In this cohort, only TCR beta chains were sequenced, and detectable features were limited by the absence of alpha or paired-chain data. Most CMV-associated TCR beta chains appeared to be HLA-restricted in a later analysis, and the HLA associations seemed to be driven largely by CMV exposure. Correlated functional status among segregating V segments might reflect linkage disequilibrium, but an unknown experimental factor could not be ruled out. Most TCR sequences were seen in very few donors, while some public TCRs were found in many individuals. Some IMGT-functional V segments, including TRBV6-2 and TRBV6-3, could not be distinguished by the 87-base-pair reads and were therefore excluded. A further reported finding was that TCR beta sequences accurately predicted the HLA-A and HLA-B alleles for most subjects in the first cohort. In the study, 150 to 200 TCR beta chains were listed as associated with cytomegalovirus. Because counts were too low, approximately 18 rarely observed V segments, including chromosome 9 orphons, were excluded from the earlier analysis of several hundred of the donors.

The library was produced with the immunoSEQ multiplex PCR assay. For the multiplex PCR, a mixture combining 60 forward primers for TCR Vbeta segments and 13 reverse primers for TCR Jbeta segments was used. Amplification of the CDR3 region of rearranged TCR beta genes was performed with a multiplex PCR assay on genomic DNA. The amplified TCR beta libraries were sequenced on the Illumina HiSeq System as 87-base-pair reads. Regarding the original processing steps: Across the 700 or so repertoires, a later analysis counted 60 million to 90 million unique TCR beta chains, some 11 million of which were shared by at least two donors. A nearest-neighbor algorithm error-corrected the raw reads and collapsed the reads into unique sequences, merging closely related sequences to remove PCR and sequencing errors. CDR3 sequences were aligned to IMGT reference sequences to assign V, D and J gene segments. For a sequence to be retained, a match of at least six nucleotides was required to both a V gene segment and a J gene segment. Rearrangements were called productive when the CDR3 lacked stop codons and stayed in frame with V and J; all others were non-productive. Following IMGT convention, CDR3 was defined as the stretch from the second conserved V-encoded cysteine up to the conserved J-encoded phenylalanine. The earlier analysis of about 610 of the donors excluded sequences that lacked an unambiguous match to a single V gene segment. In an earlier analysis of 587 of the donors, a V segment was called functional when productive rearrangements were above 56.7%, and segregating when the standard deviation between donors exceeded 5%. A statistical classification framework was built for diagnosing cytomegalovirus status from the catalog of TCR beta chain sequences. In a later analysis, V and J genes were assigned by comparing TCR nucleotide sequences against IMGT/GENE-DB human TR gene sequences. Using the TCRdist pipeline, a later analysis assigned CDR3 sequences along with most-parsimonious VDJ recombination scenarios. In a later analysis, every TCR beta chain was defined by the combination of its CDR3 amino acid sequence and its V-gene family, and reads without a unique V-gene family were dropped. As a way to deal with suspected cross-contamination and a sequencing artifact, a later analysis dropped 640 or so nucleotide sequences that were highly shared and had low generation probability. For each public chain, a later analysis derived a clonal expansion index from normalized ranks of inferred template counts within each repertoire. Generation probabilities in a later analysis came from a VDJ recombination model fitted to out-of-frame rearrangements, and those results were checked against IGoR. In a later analysis, hypergeometric tests were used to score TCR-TCR, TCR-HLA and TCR-CMV co-occurrence, with a repertoire-size bias correction applied to TCR pairs. To estimate false discovery rates, a later analysis permuted the HLA or CMV assignments 20 times. A later analysis grouped co-occurring TCRs with DBSCAN, adding TCRdist sequence similarity when clustering within HLA-allele-positive subsets. Repertoires with fewer than 30,000 or more than 120,000 public chains were left out of co-occurrence clustering, as were five repertoires with anomalous nucleotide sharing. The source is immuneACCESS, and TCRdb retained only in-frame sequences with V and J called. Part of the clones is not carried over; for the studies checked, unresolved V genes explain less than half of this, and the remainder is unexplained. V and J calls and clone size are as listed in that table; D and trimming were resolved from the DNA. This sample lists 95,000 to 150,000 clones; more than 60% were detected once. Less than 4.5% of the sample belongs to the ten largest clones.

The CDR3 runs 18 residues from the cysteine to the phenylalanine. This entry keeps only the CDR3 DNA: 54 bases, framed from base 1. At the junction V is shortened by 3 bases and J by 4 bases; bases outside the gene matches: 12. CDR1 SGHRS and CDR2 YFSETQ were looked up in the germline V gene. Here the chain combines TRBV5-1 and TRBJ2-6, with 8 bases matching TRBD1. The TCR was taken from a woman between 35 and 50 years old in good health and CMV-seronegative. The material sequenced was PBMCs. The nucleotide sequence reads as follows: TGCGCCAGCAGCTCGGAGGGCAGGGGGCTTGCCGGGGCCAACGTCCTGACTTTC. Protein translation: CASSSEGRGLAGANVLTF.